In this sample, the clone carrying this T cell receptor beta chain turned up a few times. The antigen is unknown. This sample is part of a study of T-cell memory formation after mild COVID-19. Study-level points and caveats: Balance between CD4 and CD8 was seen in clones contracting day 15 to 85, and a CD4+ lean was seen in later expanders.

TCRdb re-analysed the 5' RACE reads in MiXCR, keeping a single row per CDR3 protein. The data show about 620,000 distinct CDR3 sequences, roughly 18% seen once. The sequence came from an adult woman who had mild COVID-19 (a few samples of this study predate the infection). Cell type and time point are not known. The source material was PBMCs or a T cell subset sorted from them (not recorded which).

Here the CDR3 reads CASSLESGGPNNEQFF. For the CDR3, the DNA is TGTGCCAGCAGCTTAGAAAGCGGGGGGCCAAACAATGAGCAGTTCTTC. The gene calls are TRBV7-9 and TRBJ2-1, with 9 bases identical to TRBD2. CDR3 size: 16 residues. V trimming: 1 base; J trimming: 5 bases; junction bases outside the gene matches: 6. Germline V gives CDR1 SEHNR, CDR2 FQNEAQ (reference sequence).